Sequencing of this T cell receptor beta chain was carried out in a study of control samples from healthy donors and cancer patients. Regarding this clone: The same CDR3 can be traced to other DNA sequences in this sample.

The data were produced by immunoSEQ multiplex PCR, yet TCRdb's version contains in-frame clones alone and is incomplete. The sample records about 270,000 clones, over 75% being singletons. Trimming cost V 1 base and J 3 bases; bases outside gene matches: 0. This CDR3 has 13 amino acids. Germline CDR1 is SGHRS and CDR2 is YFSETQ. Sequencing was carried out using PBMCs. The TCR was taken from a woman aged 55-70 years with lung cancer. The J gene is TRBJ1-1, the V gene TRBV5-1; 7 bases align to TRBD1. The DNA of the CDR3 is TGCGCCAGCAGCTTGACAGGGGACACTGAAGCTTTCTTT. This translates into CASSLTGDTEAFF.